What follows is one T cell receptor (beta chain) and its context. This sample is part of a study of STAT5B mutations in CD4+ large granular lymphocyte leukemia. V lost 6 bases to trimming and J lost 4 bases; unmatched junction nucleotides: 10. This CDR3 is built from 16 residues. Germline V gene lookup returns CDR1 MDHEN and CDR2 SYDVKM. Assay: immunoSEQ multiplex PCR; the TCRdb copy retains only in-frame clones and omits some. The sample holds tens of thousands of clones, around 85% seen once. The genes are TRBV28 and TRBJ2-7; 12 bases are a match to TRBD1. The sample comprised CD4+ T cells from blood buffy coats. The TCR comes from a human donor in good health. CDR3 coding DNA: TGTGCCAGCAGACAAACCGGGACAGGGGGCAAGTACGAGCAGTACTTC. Translated, it gives CASRQTGTGGKYEQYF.